This T cell receptor beta chain was identified during a study of shared clonotypes between healthy human individuals. The germline V gene encodes CDR1 SGDLS and CDR2 YYNGEE. The V end lost 3 bases, the J end lost 8 bases, and 11 bases lay between the germline ends. The CDR3 contains 13 residues. Here immunoSEQ multiplex PCR was the method, and the copy in TCRdb shows in-frame clones only, minus some. The sample comprises 2 million to 3 million clones, 93% of which are singletons, and more than 0.35% rests with the top ten. This TCR derives from a man younger than 30 in good health. Some clones in this sample may be carry-over from other donors' samples. Specimen: naive CD4+ T cells from PBMCs. Regarding subset: CD45RA+ positively selected. This sequence joins TRBV9 and TRBJ1-4; D ambiguous. CDR3 DNA sequence: TGTGCCAGCAGCGCCGGCCTCCGGGAAAAACTGTTTTTT. Translation gives CASSAGLREKLFF.